A selection of T cell receptor beta chains follows, all from one sample in a study of blood T cell repertoires in COVID-19. This table comes from immunoSEQ multiplex PCR, and its TCRdb copy is limited to in-frame clones, with some not included. Here the sample spans about 67,000 clones, roughly nine tenths being singletons. What was sequenced was peripheral blood. The receptors shown here come from a man aged 50-60 years with active COVID-19. CDR3s include the opening cysteine and the closing phenylalanine or tryptophan. Each record gives: clone size, V gene, D gene, J gene, CDR3 DNA, CDR3 protein. A D gene is named only where the DNA matches it firmly. The listing skips clone size in some rows; elsewhere it reads once, few, many or a size class.

clone_size: .
v_call: TRBV5-6
d_call: TRBD1
j_call: TRBJ1-5
cdr3_nt: TGTGCCAGCAGCCTCCGACCGGGACAGGGTTATAGCAATCAGCCCCAGCATTTT
cdr3_aa: CASSLRPGQGYSNQPQHF

clone_size: .
v_call: TRBV7-2
d_call: TRBD2
j_call: TRBJ2-1
cdr3_nt: TGTGCCAGCAGCCTAAGGACTAGCGGGAGTCATGAGCAGTTCTTC
cdr3_aa: CASSLRTSGSHEQFF

clone_size: .
v_call: TRBV11-3
d_call: .
j_call: TRBJ2-3
cdr3_nt: TGTGCCAGCAGCTTATCTACGCCTACCCAAACAGATACGCAGTATTTT
cdr3_aa: CASSLSTPTQTDTQYF

clone_size: .
v_call: TRBV5-4
d_call: .
j_call: TRBJ2-3
cdr3_nt: TGTGCCAGCAGCTTACTCGACAGACCTAGCACAGATACGCAGTATTTT
cdr3_aa: CASSLLDRPSTDTQYF

clone_size: .
v_call: TRBV27
d_call: .
j_call: TRBJ1-2
cdr3_nt: TGTGCCAGCAGTTTTACCCCAGGGGCAGGGTACGATGGCTACACCTTC
cdr3_aa: CASSFTPGAGYDGYTF

clone_size: .
v_call: TRBV4-1
d_call: TRBD1
j_call: TRBJ2-6
cdr3_nt: TGCGCCAGCAGCACCCAGACAGGGGGCTCTGGGGCCAACGTCCTGACTTTC
cdr3_aa: CASSTQTGGSGANVLTF

clone_size: .
v_call: TRBV7-2
d_call: TRBD1
j_call: TRBJ2-3
cdr3_nt: TGTGCCAGCAGCCAGGGACAGCTCAGGGATACGCAGTATTTT
cdr3_aa: CASSQGQLRDTQYF

clone_size: .
v_call: TRBV5-1
d_call: TRBD1
j_call: TRBJ2-7
cdr3_nt: TGCGCCAGCAGCGGGAAAGGGGGCATCTCCTACGAGCAGTACTTC
cdr3_aa: CASSGKGGISYEQYF

clone_size: .
v_call: TRBV18
d_call: TRBD1
j_call: TRBJ2-6
cdr3_nt: TGTGCCAGCTCACCGAGGACAGGGAGCTCTGGGGCCAACGTCCTGACTTTC
cdr3_aa: CASSPRTGSSGANVLTF

clone_size: .
v_call: TRBV6-5
d_call: .
j_call: TRBJ1-1
cdr3_nt: TGTGCCAGCGCGGACAAATACACTGAAGCTTTCTTT
cdr3_aa: CASADKYTEAFF

clone_size: few
v_call: TRBV4-1
d_call: TRBD1
j_call: TRBJ1-4
cdr3_nt: TGCGCCAGCAGTCGGACAGGGGTCCCTAATGAAAAACTGTTTTTT
cdr3_aa: CASSRTGVPNEKLFF

clone_size: .
v_call: TRBV6-5
d_call: .
j_call: TRBJ1-4
cdr3_nt: TGTGCCAGCAGTTACTCAGCGGGGGGAGGTGAAAAACTGTTTTTT
cdr3_aa: CASSYSAGGGEKLFF

clone_size: once
v_call: TRBV11-3
d_call: TRBD2
j_call: TRBJ2-3
cdr3_nt: TGTGCCAGCAGCCCCGGACTAGCGGGGGGACACACAGATACGCAGTATTTT
cdr3_aa: CASSPGLAGGHTDTQYF

clone_size: .
v_call: TRBV15
d_call: .
j_call: TRBJ1-5
cdr3_nt: TGTGCCACCAGCAGAGAACGGAACAGTGCGGGTCAGCCCCAGCATTTT
cdr3_aa: CATSRERNSAGQPQHF

clone_size: .
v_call: TRBV5-4
d_call: .
j_call: TRBJ2-5
cdr3_nt: TGTGCCAGCAGCGCCGTACCTCGACAGGAGACCCAGTACTTC
cdr3_aa: CASSAVPRQETQYF

clone_size: .
v_call: TRBV28
d_call: TRBD1
j_call: TRBJ1-5
cdr3_nt: TGTGCCAGCAGACCAGGGACAGGGAATCAGCCCCAGCATTTT
cdr3_aa: CASRPGTGNQPQHF

clone_size: .
v_call: TRBV5-4
d_call: TRBD1
j_call: TRBJ2-7
cdr3_nt: TGTGCCAGCAGCTCGTTGGACAGGCCCTACGAGCAGTACTTC
cdr3_aa: CASSSLDRPYEQYF

clone_size: .
v_call: TRBV29-1
d_call: TRBD2
j_call: TRBJ2-7
cdr3_nt: TGCAGCGCGTCTAGCGGGACGGGGGAGCAGTACTTC
cdr3_aa: CSASSGTGEQYF

clone_size: .
v_call: TRBV5-4
d_call: .
j_call: TRBJ2-1
cdr3_nt: TGTGCCAGCAGCTTTCCAGGGGGGGAGCAGTTCTTC
cdr3_aa: CASSFPGGEQFF

clone_size: .
v_call: TRBV6-5
d_call: TRBD1
j_call: TRBJ2-7
cdr3_nt: TGTGCCAGCAGGAGAAACAGGGGTTACGAGCAGTACTTC
cdr3_aa: CASRRNRGYEQYF

clone_size: .
v_call: TRBV5-5
d_call: .
j_call: TRBJ2-5
cdr3_nt: TGTGCCAGCAGTCCGGACAAGCCGTACCAAGAGACCCAGTACTTC
cdr3_aa: CASSPDKPYQETQYF

clone_size: .
v_call: TRBV7-2
d_call: TRBD1
j_call: TRBJ2-2
cdr3_nt: TGTGCCAGCAGGACAGGGGGCTTGTCCGGGGAGCTGTTTTTT
cdr3_aa: CASRTGGLSGELFF

clone_size: once
v_call: TRBV9
d_call: .
j_call: TRBJ2-1
cdr3_nt: TGTGCCAGCAGCGCTGACTCCCGGTCATCAATAGGGCAGTTCTTC
cdr3_aa: CASSADSRSSIGQFF

clone_size: few
v_call: TRBV21-1
d_call: .
j_call: TRBJ1-6
cdr3_nt: TGTGCCAGCAGCGGACAGGCTGGTTATAATTCACCCCTCCACTTT
cdr3_aa: CASSGQAGYNSPLHF

clone_size: .
v_call: TRBV7-9
d_call: TRBD1
j_call: TRBJ2-7
cdr3_nt: TGTGCCAGCAGCCTCGGACAGGAAGAGCAGTACTTC
cdr3_aa: CASSLGQEEQYF

clone_size: .
v_call: TRBV10-3
d_call: TRBD1
j_call: TRBJ2-3
cdr3_nt: TGTGCCATCAGGGCCCGACAGGGGGTGGCCCCACCAGATACGCAGTATTTT
cdr3_aa: CAIRARQGVAPPDTQYF

clone_size: .
v_call: TRBV19
d_call: TRBD1
j_call: TRBJ1-3
cdr3_nt: TGTGCCAGTAGCCCGGACAGGAGAAACACCATATATTTT
cdr3_aa: CASSPDRRNTIYF

clone_size: .
v_call: TRBV9
d_call: .
j_call: TRBJ1-2
cdr3_nt: TGTGCCAGCAGCGTAATGGGCAGTGGCTACACCTTC
cdr3_aa: CASSVMGSGYTF

clone_size: few
v_call: TRBV5-4
d_call: TRBD2
j_call: TRBJ2-7
cdr3_nt: TGTGCCAGCAGCTTGGCCGGGGCTAGCGGTGCCTACGAGCAGTACTTC
cdr3_aa: CASSLAGASGAYEQYF

clone_size: .
v_call: TRBV5-6
d_call: TRBD1
j_call: TRBJ1-4
cdr3_nt: TGTGCCAGCAGCCGAGGGGACAGGGGGCTCTATGAAAAACTGTTTTTT
cdr3_aa: CASSRGDRGLYEKLFF

clone_size: .
v_call: TRBV3-1/TRBV3-2
d_call: TRBD2
j_call: TRBJ2-7
cdr3_nt: TGTGCCAGCAGCCTTGCTAGCGGGATTAGCGAGCAGTACTTC
cdr3_aa: CASSLASGISEQYF

clone_size: .
v_call: TRBV3-1/TRBV3-2
d_call: TRBD2
j_call: TRBJ2-3
cdr3_nt: TGTGCCAGCAGCCAAGACGGGGCGGCTAGCGGGAGGTTGGATACGCAGTATTTT
cdr3_aa: CASSQDGAASGRLDTQYF

clone_size: .
v_call: TRBV24-1
d_call: .
j_call: TRBJ2-1
cdr3_nt: TGTGCCACCAGTGATTTTAGGGGCTCGGCTTACAATGAGCAGTTCTTC
cdr3_aa: CATSDFRGSAYNEQFF

clone_size: .
v_call: TRBV19
d_call: .
j_call: TRBJ2-3
cdr3_nt: TGTGCCAGTAGTATTAGGGGGGGCCTTACCACAGATACGCAGTATTTT
cdr3_aa: CASSIRGGLTTDTQYF

clone_size: .
v_call: TRBV7-9
d_call: TRBD2
j_call: TRBJ2-7
cdr3_nt: TGTGCCAGCAGCTTAGGCCGGACTAGCGGGAGATTTCTTTACGAGCAGTACTTC
cdr3_aa: CASSLGRTSGRFLYEQYF

clone_size: .
v_call: TRBV7-8
d_call: TRBD1
j_call: TRBJ1-2
cdr3_nt: TGTGCCAGCAGCCCTGACAGGGGGCTTAACTATGGCTACACCTTC
cdr3_aa: CASSPDRGLNYGYTF

clone_size: .
v_call: TRBV7-3
d_call: .
j_call: TRBJ2-5
cdr3_nt: TGTGCCAGCAGCTTTGGTAGCGGTGAGACCCAGTACTTC
cdr3_aa: CASSFGSGETQYF

clone_size: .
v_call: TRBV7-3
d_call: .
j_call: TRBJ2-2
cdr3_nt: TGTGCCAGCAGCTTACTGGGGGCGAGCACCGGGGAGCTGTTTTTT
cdr3_aa: CASSLLGASTGELFF

clone_size: .
v_call: TRBV5-1
d_call: TRBD1
j_call: TRBJ2-1
cdr3_nt: TGCGCCAGTATGAATCCCGGGACAGGGGCCTACAATGAGCAGTTCTTC
cdr3_aa: CASMNPGTGAYNEQFF

clone_size: .
v_call: TRBV4-2
d_call: TRBD1
j_call: TRBJ2-7
cdr3_nt: TGTGCCAGCAGCCAAGACAGGACAGGGGCGGGGGAGCAGTACTTC
cdr3_aa: CASSQDRTGAGEQYF

clone_size: .
v_call: TRBV24-1
d_call: .
j_call: TRBJ2-7
cdr3_nt: TGTGCCACCAGTGATTTGGGGAGCTACGAGCAGTACTTC
cdr3_aa: CATSDLGSYEQYF

clone_size: few
v_call: TRBV29-1
d_call: .
j_call: TRBJ1-2
cdr3_nt: TGCAGCTTCGAAGACTATGGTTCCAACTATGGCTACACCTTC
cdr3_aa: CSFEDYGSNYGYTF

clone_size: .
v_call: TRBV5-1
d_call: .
j_call: TRBJ2-2
cdr3_nt: TGCGCCAGCAGCTTGGAGGGTGGGGCGGACACCGGGGAGCTGTTTTTT
cdr3_aa: CASSLEGGADTGELFF

clone_size: .
v_call: TRBV5-1
d_call: TRBD2
j_call: TRBJ2-4
cdr3_nt: TGCGCCAGCAGCTTGTGGTCCGGGACTAGCGGAGCACTAGCCAAAAACATTCAGTACTTC
cdr3_aa: CASSLWSGTSGALAKNIQYF

clone_size: .
v_call: TRBV5-1
d_call: TRBD1
j_call: TRBJ1-6
cdr3_nt: TGCGCCAGCAGCTATGAAGGGGGCCCAGCACCCCTCCACTTT
cdr3_aa: CASSYEGGPAPLHF

clone_size: .
v_call: TRBV28
d_call: TRBD1
j_call: TRBJ1-2
cdr3_nt: TGTGCCAGCAGTCCACCGACAGGGGTTGGCTACACCTTC
cdr3_aa: CASSPPTGVGYTF

clone_size: .
v_call: TRBV7-2
d_call: .
j_call: TRBJ2-7
cdr3_nt: TGTGCCAGCAGCCCCGGGTACGAGCAGTACTTC
cdr3_aa: CASSPGYEQYF

clone_size: .
v_call: TRBV3-1/TRBV3-2
d_call: TRBD1
j_call: TRBJ2-7
cdr3_nt: TGTGCCAGCAGCCAAGGTATTGGGGGACAGGGGGTCTACGAGCAGTACTTC
cdr3_aa: CASSQGIGGQGVYEQYF

clone_size: .
v_call: TRBV5-1
d_call: TRBD2
j_call: TRBJ2-1
cdr3_nt: TGCGCCAGCAGCTTGGAACCCGGGAGGGCCCGAGTTTATGAGCAGTTCTTC
cdr3_aa: CASSLEPGRARVYEQFF

clone_size: once
v_call: TRBV14
d_call: TRBD2
j_call: TRBJ2-1
cdr3_nt: TGTGCCAGCAGCCCCCTTAGCGGGGGAGTATACAATGAGCAGTTCTTC
cdr3_aa: CASSPLSGGVYNEQFF

clone_size: .
v_call: TRBV29-1
d_call: .
j_call: TRBJ2-7
cdr3_nt: TGCAGCGCCGGGACAAGCTACGAGCAGTACTTC
cdr3_aa: CSAGTSYEQYF

clone_size: .
v_call: TRBV29-1
d_call: TRBD2
j_call: TRBJ2-1
cdr3_nt: TGCAGCGTTGTAACTAGCGGGGGGTCACGGCAGTTCTTC
cdr3_aa: CSVVTSGGSRQFF

clone_size: .
v_call: TRBV4-1
d_call: .
j_call: TRBJ1-2
cdr3_nt: TGCGCCAGCAGCTCCCTCCCCCCCCCTTCGTCAGCTAACTATGGCTACACCTTC
cdr3_aa: CASSSLPPPSSANYGYTF